This TCR beta chain was found in a study of identical twins (dated by TCRdb to between 2015 and 2016). Study-wide context: TCR alpha and beta repertoires from monozygotic twins, unrelated adults of various ages and cord blood were deep-sequenced to test whether fetal clonotypes persist. To rule out contamination, replicate twin experiments were performed at different times with different library preparation protocols. Broad study findings and their caveats: Excess twin sharing in beta out-of-frame sequences was weaker because fewer shared sequences lowered the signal-to-noise ratio. Compared with coincidental sharing between unrelated individuals, out-of-frame TCR alpha sequences shared between twins showed an excess of sequences with low generation probability. Invariant T cells such as MAIT and iNKT could partly confound zero-insertion analyses, although diverse VJ usage argued against such confounding for most clonotypes. Fewer insertions were carried by abundant cord blood beta clonotypes, a similar but weaker trend appeared in young adult naive repertoires, and no such trend appeared in memory repertoires. Because the same donors could not be followed over many years, the conclusions relied on cross-sectional statistical analysis. Recombination models systematically underestimated out-of-frame TCR alpha sharing in monozygotic twins but agreed with sharing between unrelated individuals.

Every donor was a healthy Caucasian. Three pairs of female monozygotic twins, all aged roughly 18 to 29 years, made up the twin cohort. CD4+ and CD8+ T cell populations were isolated with positive isolation kits from Invitrogen. Library preparation was by 5' RACE. The listed sequencing device is Illumina HiSeq 2000. A universal primer binding site was introduced by template switching, and a unique molecular identifier was present in the final cDNA, enabling accurate counting of TCR cDNA molecules. First-strand cDNA for TCR alpha and beta chains was synthesized from specific primers in the conserved constant-segment region. To control for contamination, every cDNA library carried two barcodes: a SMART-Mk sample barcode plus Illumina barcodes. TruSeq adapter sequences, together with Illumina sample barcodes, were added in two successive PCR steps. Sequencing of the TCR alpha and beta cDNA libraries was done on the Illumina HiSeq platform using custom primers. In the paper's pipeline: Raw reads were processed with MiGEC to extract unique molecular identifiers, and MiXCR was used to determine CDR3 positions. Recombination models were inferred per individual with the repgenHMM and IGoR tools using an EM algorithm. Shared clonotype analysis was performed with the tcR package in R, normalizing sharing by the product of cloneset sizes. To study raw recombination without the effects of thymic and clonal selection, out-of-frame nonproductive sequences were analyzed. In-frame beta chains were kept once TCRdb had trimmed the public reads at Q25 with fastp and called clones with MiXCR. When rows share a CDR3 protein, they turn into one entry using the most common DNA and genes. The V and J calls shown here were made by TCRdb, not taken from the authors' results. For this sample the table gives fewer than 550,000 distinct CDR3 sequences, of which over 11% were detected only once. Of the sample, around 0.98% is held by the ten largest clones.

This clonotype has only a few counts. Its binding antigen is unknown. Within one base of it there is no much larger clone, and no base qualities were kept. This same sample was also taken into another study, of yellow fever vaccine responses in identical twins. The second study also describes: The authors reported that the T cell response to vaccination in identical twins appeared partly convergent and partly personalized. In the study, vaccine-responding T cell clones were precisely tracked in identical twins.

This TCR was sampled from a woman younger than 30 in good health. Sequencing was done on a sample of CD4+ T cells sorted from blood.

In nucleotide form, the sequence is TGTGCCAGCAGCGTAGCTCCGAGCACAGATACGCAGTATTTT. This encodes CASSVAPSTDTQYF. The chain links TRBV9 with TRBJ2-3; no D gene call is confident. Reading the germline V gene gives CDR1 SGDLS and CDR2 YYNGEE. Counted from cysteine to phenylalanine, this CDR3 has 14 amino acids. The only DNA kept is the CDR3, 42 bases in frame from the first base. V drops 0 bases and J drops 0 bases, leaving 5 bases in between.